Below are 25 T cell receptor beta chains sequenced from a single sample in a study of shared clonotypes between healthy human individuals. Method: immunoSEQ multiplex PCR; TCRdb's copy keeps in-frame clones and lacks some. The table has about 450,000 clones, 65% to 80% seen once; the top ten hold 9.5% to 15%. The sample taken for sequencing was PBMCs. The receptors here all came from a woman aged 35 to 49 in good health. Some clones in this sample may be carry-over from other donors' samples.

This clone came up a few times. The V gene is TRBV30, the J gene TRBJ1-1; TRBD1 is a possible D gene (5 bases). Germline CDR1 is GTSNPN and CDR2 is SVGIG (reference sequence). V was clipped by 0 bases and J by 5 bases, with 13 bases between them. This CDR3 is 14 amino acids long. CDR3 sequence reads: CAWSVLGRGTEAFF. CDR3 coding DNA: TGTGCCTGGAGTGTATTGGGGAGGGGTACTGAAGCTTTCTTT.

This clone was seen at least ten times. V gene TRBV10-3 combines with J gene TRBJ1-2; 8 bases agree with TRBD1. CDR1 is ENHRY and CDR2 is SYGVKD in the germline V gene. This CDR3 has 16 amino acids. V dropped 3 bases and J dropped 3; count of bases not matched to a gene: 9. The CDR3 DNA is TGTGCCATCAGTGACAAAGTTGCGACAGGGGACTATGGCTACACCTTC. Translated, it gives CAISDKVATGDYGYTF.

This sequence joins TRBV27 and TRBJ1-1, with no clear D. CDR1 is MNHEY and CDR2 is SMNVEV in the germline V gene (reference sequence). The V end lost 11 bases, the J end lost 3 bases, and 13 bases lay between the germline ends. The CDR3 has 12 amino acids. The CDR3 reads CAHLREHTEAFF. CDR3 bases: TGTGCCCATTTAAGGGAGCACACTGAAGCTTTCTTT.

This chain uses TRBV7-9 with TRBJ1-2, with D perhaps matching TRBD1 (6 bases). CDR3 length equals 15 residues. CDR1 is SEHNR, CDR2 FQNEAQ, per germline (reference sequence). The V end lost 3 bases, the J end lost 0 bases, and 11 bases lay between the germline ends. As DNA, the CDR3 is TGTGCCAGCAGCTTGGGGGCGGAAACTAACTATGGCTACACCTTC. Translated: CASSLGAETNYGYTF.

This clone was observed once. The chain links TRBV19 to TRBJ1-5; maybe TRBD1 (6 bases). Trimming left V 7 bases short and J 2 bases short, with 15 bases between. Per the germline V gene, CDR1 is LNHDA and CDR2 is SQIVND (reference sequence). This CDR3 contains 15 residues. CDR3 sequence reads: CASKPSRGRNQPQHF. In DNA, the CDR3 is TGTGCCAGTAAACCCAGCAGGGGCCGCAATCAGCCCCAGCATTTT. The complete variable domain, with remaining parts taken from reference TRBV19 and TRBJ1-5, reads DGGITQSPKYLFRKEGQNVTLSCEQNLNHDAMYWYRQDPGQGLRLIYYSQIVNDFQKGDIAEGYSVSREKKESFPLTVTSAQKNPTAFYLCASKPSRGRNQPQHFGDGTRLSIL.

The V and J genes are TRBV5-5 and TRBJ1-3; D uncertain. V was trimmed by 0 bases and J by 0 bases, leaving 7 bases between them. CDR3 size: 15 residues. Germline V lookup: CDR1 SGHKS, CDR2 YYEKEE (reference sequence). The chain's CDR3 is CASSLAWDSGNTIYF. The CDR3, as DNA: TGTGCCAGCAGCTTGGCGTGGGACTCTGGAAACACCATATATTTT.

The chain combines TRBV4-2 with TRBJ2-3; D uncertain. The V and J ends lost 1 base and 7 bases respectively, with 6 bases between them. Germline V gene lookup returns CDR1 LGHNA and CDR2 YNFKEQ. This CDR3 spans 12 amino acids. CDR3 DNA sequence: TGTGCCAGCAGCCAAGTTGAAAATACGCAGTATTTT. Protein: CASSQVENTQYF.

The V gene is TRBV4-2, the J gene TRBJ2-7; 7 nucleotides align to TRBD2. Germline CDR1 is LGHNA and CDR2 is YNFKEQ. The CDR3 totals 15 residues. Losses at the gene ends were 1 base for V and 5 bases for J; bases not matched to a gene: 8. This chain's CDR3 is CASSQGAGERNEQYF. The DNA of the CDR3 is TGTGCCAGCAGCCAAGGGGCGGGAGAGCGCAACGAGCAGTACTTC.

The chain employs TRBV5-1 and TRBJ1-5; tentatively, D is TRBD1 (5 bases). The V end lost 0 bases, the J end lost 0 bases, and 16 bases lay between the germline ends. In germline, CDR1 is SGHRS, CDR2 YFSETQ. The CDR3 has 18 residues. The CDR3 DNA reads as TGCGCCAGCAGCTTGGCCCTGTCTAAGGACAATAGCAATCAGCCCCAGCATTTT. Its protein is CASSLALSKDNSNQPQHF.

The chain is built from TRBV5-4 and TRBJ2-3; D assignment may be TRBD1 or TRBD2 (5 bases each). The CDR3 totals 14 residues. Trimming pared 4 bases from V and 2 bases from J, leaving 11 bases between. Germline CDR1 is SGHNT and CDR2 is YYREEE (reference sequence). The CDR3 here is CASSPGPYTDTQYF. CDR3 DNA sequence: TGTGCCAGCAGCCCGGGACCGTACACAGATACGCAGTATTTT. Drawing the rest from reference TRBV5-4 and TRBJ2-3, the complete variable domain is ETGVTQSPTHLIKTRGQQVTLRCSSQSGHNTVSWYQQALGQGPQFIFQYYREEENGRGNFPPRFSGLQFPNYSSELNVNALELDDSALYLCASSPGPYTDTQYFGPGTRLTVL.

The chain is built from TRBV4-2 and TRBJ2-4, with TRBD2 matching 7 bases. Germline V gene sequence: CDR1 LGHNA, CDR2 YNFKEQ. V gave up 0 bases and J gave up 0 bases; unmatched junction bases: 8. The CDR3 sequence is 18 residues long. CDR3 amino acids: CASSQDGLAELAKNIQYF. The DNA for the CDR3 is TGTGCCAGCAGCCAAGATGGGCTAGCGGAGCTAGCCAAAAACATTCAGTACTTC.

The chain combines TRBV28 with TRBJ2-7; D is perhaps TRBD2 (6 bases). The CDR3 runs 14 residues. CDR1 and CDR2 from the germline V gene are MDHEN and SYDVKM. Trimming cost V 1 base and J 2 bases, with 9 bases left between them. CDR3 loop: CASSLLGGTYEQYF. DNA of the CDR3: TGTGCCAGCAGTTTATTAGGCGGGACCTACGAGCAGTACTTC.

Of note for this clone: Distinct nucleotide sequences in the sample also encode this CDR3. CDR3 region: CASSLGRDYEQYF. CDR3 DNA: TGTGCCAGCAGCTTAGGGCGGGACTACGAGCAGTACTTC. The J gene is TRBJ2-7, the V gene TRBV7-2; D possibly corresponds to TRBD2 (6 bases). V dropped 1 base and J dropped 3 bases, with 7 bases sitting between them. The CDR3 runs to 13 residues. In germline, CDR1 is SGHTA, CDR2 FQGNSA.

The J gene is TRBJ2-5, the V gene TRBV2, with 9 nucleotides matching TRBD1. V lost 4 bases to trimming and J lost 2 bases; unmatched junction nucleotides: 8. CDR3 length: 16 residues. The germline V gene encodes CDR1 SNHLY and CDR2 FYNNEI. The DNA for the CDR3 is TGTGCCAGCAGTGCCACAGGGGGCTGGGGACAAGAGACCCAGTACTTC. Translation gives CASSATGGWGQETQYF. Complete variable domain (other parts from reference TRBV2 and TRBJ2-5): EPEVTQTPSHQVTQMGQEVILRCVPISNHLYFYWYRQILGQKVEFLVSFYNNEISEKSEIFDDQFSVERPDGSNFTLKIRSTKLEDSAMYFCASSATGGWGQETQYFGPGTRLLVL.

The V call is TRBV2, the J call TRBJ2-5; no clear D. The CDR3 consists of 12 residues. Germline CDR1 is SNHLY and CDR2 is FYNNEI. Trimming took 10 bases from V and 3 from J, leaving 12 bases between them. CDR3 protein: CATQVTEETQYF. DNA for the CDR3: TGTGCCACCCAGGTCACAGAAGAGACCCAGTACTTC.

The chain joins TRBV12-5 to TRBJ2-3; 14 bases map to TRBD2. The V segment lost 7 bases and the J segment 4 bases; nucleotides outside the gene matches: 4. The germline gives CDR1 LGHNT, CDR2 FRNRAP. This CDR3 is 15 amino acids long. Written as DNA, the CDR3 is TGTGCTAGTGCCCTGGGACTAGCGGGAGCAGATACGCAGTATTTT. Residues: CASALGLAGADTQYF.

V and J are TRBV19 and TRBJ2-2; D uncertain. Germline loops: CDR1 LNHDA, CDR2 SQIVND (reference sequence). V gave up 7 bases and J gave up 2 bases, with 11 bases separating them. The CDR3 consists of 14 residues. CDR3 nucleotides: TGTGCCAGTAAGTGGAACAGCAACACCGGGGAGCTGTTTTTT. It is translated as CASKWNSNTGELFF.

This clone was recorded only once. The chain recombines TRBV5-1 with TRBJ2-5, with D tentatively TRBD1 or TRBD2 (5 bases each). The CDR3 length is 15 residues. CDR1 is SGHRS, CDR2 YFSETQ, per germline. V was clipped by 0 bases and J by 5 bases, with 14 bases between them. The CDR3 DNA sequence: TGCGCCAGCAGCTTGGCTGGGGACCCTCGGGAGACCCAGTACTTC. Protein product: CASSLAGDPRETQYF.

In this sample, this clone turned up a few times. The V and J genes are TRBV6-5 and TRBJ1-1; D might be TRBD1 (6 bases). This CDR3 has 13 amino acids. Per the germline V gene, CDR1 is MNHEY and CDR2 is SVGAGI. V lost 5 bases and J lost 9, with 16 bases in between. Here the CDR3 DNA reads TGTGCCAGCAGTCCATCTCGGACAGAGCAAGCTTTCTTT. This sequence encodes CASSPSRTEQAFF.

V and J are TRBV4-1 and TRBJ1-1; D is undetermined. V lost 1 base and J 5 bases, leaving 11 bases between the germline ends. The length of the CDR3 is 14 residues. The germline V gene has CDR1 MGHRA and CDR2 YSYEKL. This CDR3 is CASSQGGLGTEAFF. DNA of the CDR3: TGCGCCAGCAGCCAAGGAGGGTTGGGGACTGAAGCTTTCTTT.

The chain carries TRBV7-2 and TRBJ1-3; D is possibly TRBD1 (5 bases). The V end was cut by 6 bases, the J end by 3 bases, with 12 bases between. Germline V gene sequence: CDR1 SGHTA, CDR2 FQGNSA. CDR3 length equals 14 residues. CDR3 sequence reads: CASRPGGGGNTIYF. The CDR3 nucleotides are TGTGCCAGCAGGCCCGGCGGGGGTGGAAACACCATATATTTT.

The V and J genes are TRBV5-1 and TRBJ1-1, with a possible D match to TRBD1 (5 bases). The CDR3 is 13 residues long. The germline V gene has CDR1 SGHRS and CDR2 YFSETQ. Between the trimmed V and J ends, which lost 6 bases and 2 bases, there was a span of 11 bases. Written as DNA, the CDR3 is TGCGCCAGCAAACCGGGACCTAACACTGAAGCTTTCTTT. Amino acid sequence: CASKPGPNTEAFF.

This sequence joins TRBV19 and TRBJ2-2; D is tentatively TRBD1 or TRBD2 (5 bases each). Germline lookup yields CDR1 LNHDA and CDR2 SQIVND (reference sequence). Trimming removed 7 bases at V and 6 bases at J, with 15 bases between. CDR3 length: 14 amino acids. The CDR3 DNA sequence: TGTGCCAGTACCAGAGGGACCGCCCCCGGGGAGCTGTTTTTT. It codes for CASTRGTAPGELFF.

This chain links TRBV10-3 with TRBJ2-3, with D possibly TRBD2 on 5 matching bases. The germline V gene has CDR1 ENHRY and CDR2 SYGVKD. This CDR3 contains 14 residues. V lost 4 bases and J 3 bases, leaving 11 bases between the germline ends. CDR3 loop: CAISGSVGTDTQYF. CDR3 coding DNA: TGTGCCATCAGTGGTAGCGTCGGGACAGATACGCAGTATTTT.

The chain has TRBV7-8 and TRBJ2-7, with 13 bases that match TRBD2. V gave up 1 base and J gave up 1 base; unmatched junction bases: 4. CDR3 length: 17 residues. Germline assignment: CDR1 SGHVS and CDR2 FQNEAQ. CDR3 nucleotide sequence: TGTGCCAGCAGCTTAGGGGGACTAGCGGGAAGATCCTACGAGCAGTACTTC. This codes for CASSLGGLAGRSYEQYF.